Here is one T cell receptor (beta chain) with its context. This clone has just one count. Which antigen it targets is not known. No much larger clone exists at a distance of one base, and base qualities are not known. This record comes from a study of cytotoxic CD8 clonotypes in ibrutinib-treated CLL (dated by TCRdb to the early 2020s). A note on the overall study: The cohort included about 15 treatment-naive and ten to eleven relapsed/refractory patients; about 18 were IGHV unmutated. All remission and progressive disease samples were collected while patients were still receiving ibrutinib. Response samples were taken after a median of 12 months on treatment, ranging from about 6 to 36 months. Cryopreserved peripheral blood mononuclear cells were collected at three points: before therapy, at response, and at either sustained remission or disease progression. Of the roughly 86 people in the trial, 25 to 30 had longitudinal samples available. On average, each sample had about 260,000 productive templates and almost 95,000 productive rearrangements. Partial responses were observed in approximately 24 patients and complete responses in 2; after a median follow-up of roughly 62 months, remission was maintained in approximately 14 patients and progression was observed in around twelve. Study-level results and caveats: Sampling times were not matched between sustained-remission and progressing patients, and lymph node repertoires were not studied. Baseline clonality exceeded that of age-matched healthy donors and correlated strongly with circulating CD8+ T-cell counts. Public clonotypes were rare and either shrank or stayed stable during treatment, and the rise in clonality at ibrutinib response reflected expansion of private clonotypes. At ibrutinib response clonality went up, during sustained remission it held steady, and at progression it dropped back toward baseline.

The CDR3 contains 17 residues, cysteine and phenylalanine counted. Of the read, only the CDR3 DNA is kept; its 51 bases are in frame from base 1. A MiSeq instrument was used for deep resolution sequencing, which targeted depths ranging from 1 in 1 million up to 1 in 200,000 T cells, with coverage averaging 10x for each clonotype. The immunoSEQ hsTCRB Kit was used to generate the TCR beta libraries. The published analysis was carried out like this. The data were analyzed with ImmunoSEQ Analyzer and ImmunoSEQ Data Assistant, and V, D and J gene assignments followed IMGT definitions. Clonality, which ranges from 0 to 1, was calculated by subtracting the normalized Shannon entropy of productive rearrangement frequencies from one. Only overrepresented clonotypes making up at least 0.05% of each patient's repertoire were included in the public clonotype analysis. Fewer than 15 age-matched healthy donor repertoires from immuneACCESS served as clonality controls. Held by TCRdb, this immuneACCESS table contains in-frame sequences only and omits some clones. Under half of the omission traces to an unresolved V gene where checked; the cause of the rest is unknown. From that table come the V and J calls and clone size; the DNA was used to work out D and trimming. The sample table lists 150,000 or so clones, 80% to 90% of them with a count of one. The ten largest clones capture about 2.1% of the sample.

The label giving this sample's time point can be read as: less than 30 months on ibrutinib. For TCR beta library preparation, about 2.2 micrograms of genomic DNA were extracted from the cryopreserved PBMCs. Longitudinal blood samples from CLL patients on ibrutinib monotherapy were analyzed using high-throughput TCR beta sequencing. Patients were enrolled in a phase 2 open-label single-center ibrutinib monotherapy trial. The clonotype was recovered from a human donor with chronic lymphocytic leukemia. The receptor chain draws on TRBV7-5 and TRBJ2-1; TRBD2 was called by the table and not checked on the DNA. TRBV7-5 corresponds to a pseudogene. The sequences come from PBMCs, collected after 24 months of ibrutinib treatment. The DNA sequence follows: TGTGTCAGAAGCTTACCGAGCGGGGGGGCCCTTGGGGATGAGCAGTTCTTC. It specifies CVRSLPSGGALGDEQFF.